Listed below are T cell receptor beta chains from one sample, sequenced in a study of shared clonotypes between healthy human individuals. Generated by immunoSEQ multiplex PCR, the TCRdb table keeps only in-frame clones and is missing some. The table lists over 850,000 clones, around 78% of them singletons. The sequencing sample was made of memory CD4+ T cells from PBMCs. The receptors derive from a man younger than 35 in good health. Some clones in this sample may be carry-over from other donors' samples. The CDR3 runs from the conserved cysteine through the conserved F or W. Fields, in order: J gene, clone size, V gene, D gene, CDR3 protein, CDR3 DNA. The D gene is left open where the match is weak. Size is omitted from some rows. Given values are once, few, many or a class for expanded clones.

J gene: TRBJ1-3
clone size: few
V gene: TRBV20-1
D gene: -
CDR3 protein: CSAPGGNTIYF
CDR3 DNA: TGCAGTGCCCCCGGTGGAAACACCATATATTTT

J gene: TRBJ2-1
clone size: -
V gene: TRBV9
D gene: -
CDR3 protein: CASSASLGSYNEQFF
CDR3 DNA: TGTGCCAGCAGCGCGAGTTTGGGGTCCTACAATGAGCAGTTCTTC

J gene: TRBJ2-3
clone size: -
V gene: TRBV30
D gene: TRBD2
CDR3 protein: CAWTASGGRADTQYF
CDR3 DNA: TGTGCCTGGACGGCTAGCGGGGGACGGGCAGATACGCAGTATTTT

J gene: TRBJ2-5
clone size: -
V gene: TRBV5-4
D gene: TRBD2
CDR3 protein: CASSLASGGNQETQYF
CDR3 DNA: TGTGCCAGCAGCTTAGCTAGCGGGGGGAACCAAGAGACCCAGTACTTC

J gene: TRBJ2-1
clone size: -
V gene: TRBV27
D gene: TRBD2
CDR3 protein: CASSRDSGSIEQFF
CDR3 DNA: TGTGCCAGCTCCAGGGATAGCGGGAGTATCGAGCAGTTCTTC

J gene: TRBJ2-1
clone size: -
V gene: TRBV7-8
D gene: -
CDR3 protein: CASSFVRLSNEQFF
CDR3 DNA: TGTGCCAGCAGCTTCGTTCGGCTTTCCAATGAGCAGTTCTTC

J gene: TRBJ2-1
clone size: -
V gene: TRBV9
D gene: TRBD2
CDR3 protein: CASSHRGTTRNNEQFF
CDR3 DNA: TGTGCCAGCAGCCATCGCGGGACTACAAGAAACAATGAGCAGTTCTTC

J gene: TRBJ2-5
clone size: -
V gene: TRBV7-4
D gene: -
CDR3 protein: CASSDTRNIRAAQYF
CDR3 DNA: TGTGCCAGCAGCGATACCCGAAACATAAGAGCGGCCCAGTACTTC

J gene: TRBJ2-3
clone size: -
V gene: TRBV6-5
D gene: -
CDR3 protein: CASSYDGTSTDTQYF
CDR3 DNA: TGTGCCAGCAGTTACGATGGCACCAGCACAGATACGCAGTATTTT

J gene: TRBJ1-1
clone size: -
V gene: TRBV5-1
D gene: TRBD1
CDR3 protein: CASSVGQDTEAFF
CDR3 DNA: TGCGCCAGCAGCGTGGGACAGGACACTGAAGCTTTCTTT

J gene: TRBJ2-1
clone size: once
V gene: TRBV5-6
D gene: TRBD2
CDR3 protein: CASSLGGLAGGLPNEQFF
CDR3 DNA: TGTGCCAGCAGCTTGGGGGGACTAGCGGGAGGGCTCCCCAATGAGCAGTTCTTC